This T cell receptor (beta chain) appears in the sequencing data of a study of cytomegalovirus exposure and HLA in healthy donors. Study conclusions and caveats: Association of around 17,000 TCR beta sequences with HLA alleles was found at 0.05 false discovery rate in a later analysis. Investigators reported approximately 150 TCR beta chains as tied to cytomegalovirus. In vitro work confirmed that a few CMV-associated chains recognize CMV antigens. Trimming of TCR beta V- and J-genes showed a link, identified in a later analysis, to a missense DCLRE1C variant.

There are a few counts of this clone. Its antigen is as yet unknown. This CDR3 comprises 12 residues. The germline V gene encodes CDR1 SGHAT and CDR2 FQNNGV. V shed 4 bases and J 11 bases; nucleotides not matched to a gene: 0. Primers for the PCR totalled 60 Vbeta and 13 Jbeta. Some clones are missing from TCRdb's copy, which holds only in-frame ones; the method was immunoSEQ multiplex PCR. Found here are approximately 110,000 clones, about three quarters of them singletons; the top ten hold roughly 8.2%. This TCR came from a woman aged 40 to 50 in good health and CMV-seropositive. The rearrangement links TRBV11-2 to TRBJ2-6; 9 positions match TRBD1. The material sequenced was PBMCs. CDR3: CASSWTGDVLTF. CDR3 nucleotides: TGTGCCAGCAGCTGGACAGGGGACGTCCTGACTTTC. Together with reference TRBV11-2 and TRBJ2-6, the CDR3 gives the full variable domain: EAGVAQSPRYKIIEKRQSVAFWCNPISGHATLYWYQQILGQGPKLLIQFQNNGVVDDSQLPKDRFSAERLKGVDSTLKIQPAKLEDSAVYLCASSWTGDVLTFGAGSRLTVL.